This T cell receptor beta chain is drawn from a study of technical replicates of blood from a handful of donors. The germline V gene has CDR1 MDHEN and CDR2 SYDVKM. V lost 5 bases and J 1 base, leaving 14 bases between the germline ends. The CDR3 runs to 15 residues. Here immunoSEQ multiplex PCR was the method, and the copy in TCRdb shows in-frame clones only, minus some. The data contain fewer than 95,000 clones, over 90% of them singletons. Sequencing was performed on T cells isolated from PBMCs. The gene calls are TRBV28 and TRBJ1-2; D remains ambiguous. The source is a human donor in good health. CDR3 DNA sequence: TGTGCCAGCAGTGTGATACGGACTCATAACTATGGCTACACCTTC. This sequence encodes CASSVIRTHNYGYTF.